The TCR beta chain described here comes from a study of CD8+CD57+ T cells in acquired aplastic anemia. Study-wide background: 3.2 ug was the average amount of DNA from sorted CD4+ and CD8+ cells. Around 11 million reads, on average, were obtained for CD4+ cells from healthy donors.

For CDR3 and TCR beta VDJ profiling, genomic DNA was the template used. TCRdb reanalysed the reads using MiXCR and keeps one entry per CDR3 protein. The profile shows 150,000 or so distinct CDR3 sequences, 55% to 70% of them singletons. Study-wide findings and caveats: Common to patients and controls were roughly 30 CD8+ CDR3 sequences.

Comment on this clonotype: Its target is not known.

Germline CDR1 and CDR2: DFQATT and SNEGSKA (reference sequence). V shed 5 bases and J 6 bases; nucleotides not matched to a gene: 9. The CDR3 loop spans 14 amino acids. The gene calls are TRBV20-1 and TRBJ2-1, with 8 bases fitting TRBD2. This sequence originates from a human donor in good health. The sample comprised sorted CD4+, CD8+, or CD8+CD57+ T cells (not recorded which) from PBMCs. The CDR3 loop is CSAGVTSGGNEQFF. The CDR3 DNA is TGCAGTGCTGGGGTCACTAGCGGAGGCAATGAGCAGTTCTTC.